This T cell receptor beta chain originates from a study of blood T cell repertoires in COVID-19. TCRdb's copy holds only in-frame clones and misses some; the assay was immunoSEQ multiplex PCR. The sample lists about 270,000 clones, around 81% occurring once. This clone was observed once. J lost 8 bases, V lost 5 bases, and 11 bases had no gene match. The CDR3 consists of 14 residues. Germline assignment: CDR1 LGHNT and CDR2 FRNRAP. This TCR was sampled from a woman in her fifties or sixties with active or convalescent COVID-19. Source material: peripheral blood. The rearrangement uses TRBV12-5 and TRBJ1-1, with 7 bases fitting TRBD1. CDR3 protein: CASGVDRVGSEAFF. The CDR3 DNA follows: TGTGCTAGTGGTGTCGACAGGGTGGGTTCCGAAGCTTTCTTT.